This T cell receptor (beta chain) derives from a study of T cells in localized non-small cell lung cancer. Measured with immunoSEQ multiplex PCR; TCRdb has only the in-frame clones, and not every one. The sample holds tens of thousands of clones; 90% are singletons and the top ten take about 1%. The ends were cut back, 0 bases at V and 4 bases at J, with 16 bases in the middle. This CDR3 is 15 amino acids long. Looked up from germline, CDR1 is GTSNPN and CDR2 is SVGIG (reference sequence). The source of this sequence is a woman aged 40 to 75 with stage I lung adenocarcinoma. V gene TRBV30 combines with J gene TRBJ2-7; D might be TRBD2 (5 bases). Sequenced here: peripheral blood, sampled before any cancer treatment. The CDR3 spells CAWSVWEPLRYEQYF. The CDR3, as DNA: TGTGCCTGGAGTGTCTGGGAGCCCCTCCGGTACGAGCAGTACTTC.